Following are 27 T cell receptor beta chains from one sample sequenced in a study of monozygotic twins with inflammatory bowel disease (dated by TCRdb to between 2018 and 2021). Preparation of the library involved 5' RACE. TCRdb records Illumina HiSeq 2500 as the sequencer. Through TCRdb reprocessing, the reads give one entry per CDR3 protein sequence; DNA is omitted. This sample's clone table shows 200,000 to 250,000 distinct CDR3 sequences. The ten most abundant clones make up approximately 1.6% of the sample. What was sequenced was blood. These receptors all come from a human donor with ulcerative colitis or Crohn's disease, or a healthy co-twin of an affected twin (not recorded which).

The chain recombines TRBV3-1 with TRBJ1-2; TCRdb names TRBD1, which stays unverified in the absence of DNA. Germline V gene sequence: CDR1 LGHDT, CDR2 YNNKEL (reference sequence). This CDR3 has 16 residues. The CDR3 is CASSQDWGQGRYGYTF.

The V call is TRBV5-1, the J call TRBJ1-1; the TCRdb D gene call, TRBD1, has no DNA to confirm it. The germline V gene encodes CDR1 SGHRS and CDR2 YFSETQ. The CDR3 runs to 14 residues. This CDR3 is CASSLEPGGTEAFF. The variable domain in full, completed from reference TRBV5-1 and TRBJ1-1, reads KAGVTQTPRYLIKTRGQQVTLSCSPISGHRSVSWYQQTPGQGLQFLFEYFSETQRNKGNFPGRFSGRQFSNSRSEMNVSTLELGDSALYLCASSLEPGGTEAFFGQGTRLTVV.

This sequence joins TRBV12-3 or TRBV12-4 and TRBJ2-3; TCRdb selects TRBD2, and the lack of DNA leaves this call unchecked. This CDR3 is 17 amino acids long. CDR3 residues: CASSLRGDYETTDTQYF.

The chain has TRBV7-9 and TRBJ1-1; TCRdb's assignment of TRBD1 cannot be checked, as there is no DNA. The CDR3 extends over 13 amino acids. Germline V lookup: CDR1 SEHNR, CDR2 FQNEAQ (reference sequence). The CDR3 sequence is CATSQQGASEAFF.

This rearrangement joins TRBV20-1 to TRBJ1-4; TCRdb outputs TRBD1, but without DNA this stays unchecked. Germline V lookup: CDR1 DFQATT, CDR2 SNEGSKA (reference sequence). The CDR3 length is 13 residues. The CDR3 sequence is CSANRGFDEKLFF.

The gene calls are TRBV20-1 and TRBJ2-4; lacking DNA, the TRBD2 call made by TCRdb goes unchecked. Germline CDR1 and CDR2: DFQATT and SNEGSKA (reference sequence). The length of the CDR3 is 14 residues. The CDR3 sequence: CSARTAGRGNIQYF.

This chain connects TRBV20-1 to TRBJ2-1; TCRdb designates TRBD2, a call that cannot be tested without DNA. Germline CDR1 reads DFQATT; CDR2 reads SNEGSKA (reference sequence). The CDR3 has 15 residues. CDR3 sequence: CSVDQRKSSYNEQFF.

The chain joins TRBV5-1 to TRBJ2-3; TCRdb's D call of TRBD1 is untestable without DNA. CDR1 SGHRS and CDR2 YFSETQ come from the germline V gene. The CDR3 has 15 residues. CDR3 sequence reads: CASSLIGGRVDTQYF.

The chain combines TRBV5-1 with TRBJ2-7; the D call from TCRdb, TRBD2, cannot be confirmed without DNA. This CDR3 spans 14 amino acids. Germline lookup yields CDR1 SGHRS and CDR2 YFSETQ. The CDR3 here is CASSRQAGSYEQYF.

This sequence joins TRBV5-4 and TRBJ2-3. Germline assignment: CDR1 SGHNT and CDR2 YYREEE (reference sequence). The CDR3 consists of 13 residues. The CDR3 sequence: CASSLEQSDTQYF.

This rearrangement joins TRBV7-2 to TRBJ2-1; TCRdb's assignment of TRBD2 cannot be checked, as there is no DNA. There are 14 residues in the CDR3. Germline V gene lookup returns CDR1 SGHTA and CDR2 FQGNSA. CDR3: CASSGRAGGNEQFF.

V is TRBV5-1 and J is TRBJ1-2; no DNA is available, so the TRBD1 call from TCRdb remains unchecked. The CDR3 contains 13 residues. The germline CDR1 and CDR2 sequences are SGHRS and YFSETQ. The CDR3 region is CASSRDRSYGYTF.

The genes are TRBV4-1 and TRBJ2-1; the TRBD2 assignment by TCRdb is unverifiable without DNA. The CDR3 covers 15 residues. The germline V gene has CDR1 MGHRA and CDR2 YSYEKL. The CDR3 here is CASSPSGPTYNEQFF.

The V and J genes are TRBV4-1 and TRBJ2-3; TCRdb outputs TRBD2, but without DNA this stays unchecked. The CDR3 contains 16 residues. Looked up from germline, CDR1 is MGHRA and CDR2 is YSYEKL. CDR3: CASSLRLAGGTDTQYF.

The V and J genes are TRBV3-1 and TRBJ2-3; TCRdb gives TRBD1 as the D gene, but with no DNA this cannot be confirmed. Germline values: CDR1 LGHDT, CDR2 YNNKEL (reference sequence). This CDR3 spans 15 amino acids. The CDR3 protein is CASSSHRGRADTQYF.

The chain has TRBV7-9 and TRBJ2-5; TCRdb indicates TRBD2, and absent DNA this call remains unverified. The CDR3 spans 15 residues. CDR1 is SEHNR and CDR2 is FQNEAQ in the germline V gene (reference sequence). CDR3 sequence reads: CASSLEEGVQETQYF.

The chain couples TRBV7-2 to TRBJ1-3. The CDR3 spans 15 residues. Looked up from germline, CDR1 is SGHTA and CDR2 is FQGNSA. The CDR3 region is CASSLGGGSGNTIYF. Looking up the rest from reference TRBV7-2 and TRBJ1-3 gives the full variable domain: GAGVSQSPSNKVTEKGKDVELRCDPISGHTALYWYRQSLGQGLEFLIYFQGNSAPDKSGLPSDRFSAERTGGSVSTLTIQRTQQEDSAVYLCASSLGGGSGNTIYFGEGSWLTVV.

The chain recombines TRBV4-1 with TRBJ1-4; there is no DNA to check the TCRdb D call of TRBD1. The length of the CDR3 is 13 residues. Per germline, CDR1 MGHRA and CDR2 YSYEKL. CDR3: CASKRQGAEKLFF.

The chain joins TRBV20-1 to TRBJ2-2; the TCRdb call, TRBD1, lacks DNA for checking. Germline CDR1 reads DFQATT; CDR2 reads SNEGSKA (reference sequence). The CDR3 runs to 12 residues. This chain's CDR3 is CSAQGTTGELFF.

The V gene is TRBV7-9, the J gene TRBJ2-1. The CDR3 extends over 13 amino acids. Germline V gene lookup returns CDR1 SEHNR and CDR2 FQNEAQ (reference sequence). CDR3 sequence: CASRPDNYNEQFF.

This chain connects TRBV7-8 to TRBJ1-5; TCRdb names TRBD1, which stays unverified in the absence of DNA. CDR1 and CDR2 from the germline V gene are SGHVS and FQNEAQ. This CDR3 is 17 amino acids long. CDR3 loop: CASSFDDRERDNQPQHF.

The chain combines TRBV18 with TRBJ2-5. Germline loops: CDR1 KGHSH, CDR2 LQKENI. This CDR3 has 14 amino acids. This CDR3 reads CASSYTRNQETQYF.

The chain uses TRBV7-9 and TRBJ2-7; TCRdb's assignment of TRBD1 cannot be checked, as there is no DNA. Germline lookup yields CDR1 SEHNR and CDR2 FQNEAQ (reference sequence). The CDR3 contains 14 residues. The CDR3 protein is CASSISREKDEQYF.

The rearrangement uses TRBV20-1 and TRBJ2-5; TCRdb's assignment of TRBD1 cannot be checked, as there is no DNA. Germline CDR1 and CDR2: DFQATT and SNEGSKA (reference sequence). There are 16 residues in the CDR3. The chain's CDR3 is CSASPFSGGFQETQYF.

The chain recombines TRBV5-4 with TRBJ2-1. Germline V lookup: CDR1 SGHNT, CDR2 YYREEE (reference sequence). There are 13 residues in the CDR3. Here the CDR3 reads CASSLQRYNEQFF. The variable domain in full, completed from reference TRBV5-4 and TRBJ2-1, reads ETGVTQSPTHLIKTRGQQVTLRCSSQSGHNTVSWYQQALGQGPQFIFQYYREEENGRGNFPPRFSGLQFPNYSSELNVNALELDDSALYLCASSLQRYNEQFFGPGTRLTVL.

The rearrangement links TRBV20-1 to TRBJ1-5; TCRdb calls TRBD1, which cannot be checked without DNA. Germline V gene lookup returns CDR1 DFQATT and CDR2 SNEGSKA (reference sequence). CDR3 size: 15 residues. CDR3 loop: CSARPPGQGEQPQHF.

V usage is TRBV6-6 and J usage is TRBJ2-1; TCRdb picks TRBD2, but there is no DNA to check that call. CDR3 size: 14 residues. CDR1 is MNHNY, CDR2 SVGAGI, per germline (reference sequence). The CDR3: CASSYYGVGEGQFF.